This T cell receptor beta chain emerged from a study of control samples from healthy donors and cancer patients. The data were produced by immunoSEQ multiplex PCR, yet TCRdb's version contains in-frame clones alone and is incomplete. The table includes about 12,000 clones, approximately 87% detected once. The CDR3 length is 13 residues. Losses at the gene ends were 6 bases for V and 6 bases for J; bases not matched to a gene: 5. CDR1 and CDR2 (germline): LGHDT, YNNKEL (reference sequence). Sequencing input: formalin-fixed, paraffin-embedded tissue. The origin of this receptor is a male donor with melanoma. The chain couples TRBV3-1 (or the pseudogene TRBV3-2) to TRBJ1-2; 9 bases agree with TRBD1. CDR3 DNA: TGTGCCAGCAGTCAGGACAGGGGCGATGGCTACACCTTC. Translation gives CASSQDRGDGYTF.